The 22 T cell receptor beta chains below all came from one sample that was sequenced in a study of OX40 agonist ivuxolimab in advanced cancers. TCRdb's copy holds only in-frame clones and misses some; the assay was immunoSEQ multiplex PCR. The sample lists fewer than 45,000 clones; around 84% were seen once. This sample comprised CD4+ or CD8+ T cells sorted from blood, obtained in a trial of the OX40 agonist ivuxolimab. The receptors here all came from an adult with an advanced solid tumor such as melanoma, head and neck, liver or kidney cancer.

The CDR3 here is CAWSGVKSPLHF. The CDR3, as DNA: TGTGCCTGGTCCGGAGTAAAGTCACCCCTCCACTTT. The gene calls are TRBV30 and TRBJ1-6; D not certain. The CDR3 runs 12 residues. The germline V gene encodes CDR1 GTSNPN and CDR2 SVGIG (reference sequence). With 5 bases removed from V and 10 bases from J, the gap between germline ends came to 12 bases. Full variable domain (outside the CDR3, taken from reference TRBV30 and TRBJ1-6): SQTIHQWPATLVQPVGSPLSLECTVEGTSNPNLYWYRQAAGRGLQLLFYSVGIGQISSEVPQNLSASRPQDRQFILSSKKLLLSDSGFYLCAWSGVKSPLHFGNGTRLTVT.

The V and J genes are TRBV29-1 and TRBJ1-5, with D tentatively TRBD1 (5 bases). Germline assignment: CDR1 SQVTM and CDR2 ANQGSEA. Deletions cut 5 bases from V and 5 bases from J, with 16 bases between. This CDR3 contains 14 residues. The CDR3 sequence is CSVTSGGIDQPQHF. The CDR3 coding sequence is TGCAGCGTTACCTCGGGGGGGATAGATCAGCCCCAGCATTTT. The complete variable domain, with remaining parts taken from reference TRBV29-1 and TRBJ1-5, reads SAVISQKPSRDICQRGTSLTIQCQVDSQVTMMFWYRQQPGQSLTLIATANQGSEATYESGFVIDKFPISRPNLTFSTLTVSNMSPEDSSIYLCSVTSGGIDQPQHFGDGTRLSIL.

This clone turned up a few times. This rearrangement joins TRBV7-2 to TRBJ1-2; TRBD1 might be the D (6 bases). Trimming took off 5 bases at V and 8 bases at J, with 12 bases between the two ends. CDR1 and CDR2 (germline): SGHTA, FQGNSA. The CDR3 runs 12 residues. The DNA of the CDR3 is TGTGCCAGCAGCCTACAGGGACGGGGCTACACCTTC. Its translation is CASSLQGRGYTF.

The V call is TRBV20-1, the J call TRBJ2-3; no clear D gene. The germline gives CDR1 DFQATT, CDR2 SNEGSKA (reference sequence). Trimming removed 3 bases at V and 8 bases at J, with 9 bases between. This CDR3 has 11 amino acids. CDR3 region: CSASAIGTQYF. As DNA, the CDR3 is TGCAGTGCTAGTGCCATTGGTACGCAGTATTTT.

J is TRBJ2-1 and V is TRBV12-5, with a possible D match to TRBD2 (6 bases). V was pared by 5 bases and J by 2 bases, with 10 bases between. CDR1 is LGHNT, CDR2 FRNRAP, per germline. The CDR3 runs to 14 residues. This chain's CDR3 is CASGLGLPYNEQFF. CDR3 nucleotide sequence: TGTGCTAGTGGTCTAGGACTACCCTACAATGAGCAGTTCTTC.

The chain links TRBV10-3 to TRBJ1-1, with 10 bases fitting TRBD1. CDR3 length: 15 amino acids. V shed 3 bases and J 5 bases; nucleotides not matched to a gene: 6. CDR1 is ENHRY and CDR2 is SYGVKD in the germline V gene. CDR3 bases: TGTGCCATCAGTGAAGTTCCGGGACAGGGGACTGAAGCTTTCTTT. This sequence encodes CAISEVPGQGTEAFF.

The genes are TRBV7-9 and TRBJ2-2; D not certain. The CDR3 has 14 amino acids. Germline V CDR1 and CDR2: SEHNR, FQNEAQ (reference sequence). Trimming removed 8 bases at V and 0 bases at J, with 10 bases between. CDR3 bases: TGTGCCAGCCGGCCCTCTGCGAACACCGGGGAGCTGTTTTTT. Protein product: CASRPSANTGELFF. The complete variable domain, with remaining parts taken from reference TRBV7-9 and TRBJ2-2, reads DTGVSQNPRHKITKRGQNVTFRCDPISEHNRLYWYRQTLGQGPEFLTYFQNEAQLEKSRLLSDRFSAERPKGSFSTLEIQRTEQGDSAMYLCASRPSANTGELFFGEGSRLTVL.

The V and J genes are TRBV9 and TRBJ2-1; 10 bases match TRBD2. Germline lookup yields CDR1 SGDLS and CDR2 YYNGEE. The CDR3 is made up of 16 amino acids. J was trimmed by 4 bases and V by 3 bases; bases with no gene match: 7. This chain's CDR3 is CASSASGGEEYNEQFF. The DNA for the CDR3 is TGTGCCAGCAGCGCTAGCGGGGGCGAGGAGTACAATGAGCAGTTCTTC.

This clone showed up just once. The chain joins TRBV28 to TRBJ2-2, with a tentative D call TRBD1 (7 bases). The CDR3 has 15 amino acids. Trimming removed 2 bases from V and 3 bases from J, with 10 bases in between. Per the germline V gene, CDR1 is MDHEN and CDR2 is SYDVKM. CDR3 amino acids: CASSLGRGDTGELFF. The CDR3 nucleotides read TGTGCCAGCAGTTTAGGCAGGGGGGACACCGGGGAGCTGTTTTTT.

The V and J genes are TRBV5-1 and TRBJ2-2; 12 bases match TRBD1. V gave up 4 bases and J gave up 10 bases; unmatched junction bases: 5. CDR1 and CDR2 (germline): SGHRS, YFSETQ. This CDR3 is 14 amino acids long. Written as DNA, the CDR3 is TGCGCCAGCAGCACAGGGACAGGGGGCGTGGAGCTGTTTTTT. Its protein product is CASSTGTGGVELFF.

This rearrangement joins TRBV30 to TRBJ2-7; TRBD2 agrees at 9 bases. J gave up 4 bases and V 5 bases, and 6 bases lay outside the gene matches. This CDR3 contains 13 residues. Germline assignment: CDR1 GTSNPN and CDR2 SVGIG (reference sequence). CDR3 coding DNA: TGTGCCTGGGCCAGGCTAGCGGGGTACGAGCAGTACTTC. Its translation is CAWARLAGYEQYF.

V and J are TRBV28 and TRBJ1-3, with a tentative D call TRBD1 (5 bases). Trimming stripped 4 bases from V and 4 bases from J, with 14 bases between. CDR1 and CDR2 (germline): MDHEN, SYDVKM. The CDR3 length is 15 residues. For the CDR3, the DNA is TGTGCCAGCAGTTCCTCCGGGGCGGGAGGAAACACCATATATTTT. Protein product: CASSSSGAGGNTIYF. The complete variable domain, with remaining parts taken from reference TRBV28 and TRBJ1-3, reads DVKVTQSSRYLVKRTGEKVFLECVQDMDHENMFWYRQDPGLGLRLIYFSYDVKMKEKGDIPEGYSVSREKKERFSLILESASTNQTSMYLCASSSSGAGGNTIYFGEGSWLTVV.

The chain has TRBV28 and TRBJ1-6; TRBD1 aligns across 7 bases. Germline trimming cut 4 bases from V and 9 bases from J; bases unmatched to any gene: 6. Germline values: CDR1 MDHEN, CDR2 SYDVKM. This CDR3 has 14 amino acids. The CDR3 reads CASSSGQAGSPLHF. CDR3 bases: TGTGCCAGCAGTTCCGGACAGGCCGGTTCACCCCTCCACTTT.

The rearrangement uses TRBV5-8 and TRBJ2-7; D is undetermined. The V end was cut by 5 bases, the J end by 4 bases, with 10 bases between. This CDR3 region has 12 residues. Germline loops: CDR1 SGHTS, CDR2 YDEGEE. Here the CDR3 DNA reads TGTGCCAGCAGTCACTCAAGATACGAGCAGTACTTC. Translation gives CASSHSRYEQYF. The full variable domain, rest sourced from reference TRBV5-8 and TRBJ2-7, is EAGVTQSPTHLIKTRGQQATLRCSPISGHTSVYWYQQALGLGLQFLLWYDEGEERNRGNFPPRFSGRQFPNYSSELNVNALELEDSALYLCASSHSRYEQYFGPGTRLTVT.

The chain carries TRBV7-8 and TRBJ1-2; 12 nucleotides agree with TRBD1. Germline trimming cut 4 bases from V and 5 bases from J; bases unmatched to any gene: 2. The CDR3 sequence is 14 residues long. Germline values: CDR1 SGHVS, CDR2 FQNEAQ. The CDR3 loop is CASSSGQGAYGYTF. CDR3 bases: TGTGCCAGCAGCTCGGGACAGGGGGCGTATGGCTACACCTTC.

This rearrangement joins TRBV5-4 to TRBJ2-7, with TRBD1 matching over 10 bases. Per the germline V gene, CDR1 is SGHNT and CDR2 is YYREEE (reference sequence). V lost 3 bases and J lost 3; bases outside the gene matches: 3. There are 14 residues in the CDR3. As DNA, the CDR3 is TGTGCCAGCAGCTCATGGGACAGGGGCTACGAGCAGTACTTC. Protein sequence: CASSSWDRGYEQYF.

This chain joins TRBV15 and TRBJ1-5; the D is unclear. The V end was cut by 0 bases, the J end by 5 bases, with 5 bases between. Per the germline V gene, CDR1 is LNHNV and CDR2 is YYDKDF (reference sequence). The CDR3 extends over 13 amino acids. The CDR3 DNA follows: TGTGCCACCAGCAGAGATTTTTATCAGCCCCAGCATTTT. Protein sequence: CATSRDFYQPQHF.

The chain couples TRBV29-1 to TRBJ1-2, with D maybe TRBD1 (5 bases). The CDR3 is 14 residues long. V dropped 6 bases and J dropped 4 bases, with 18 bases sitting between them. CDR1 SQVTM and CDR2 ANQGSEA come from the germline V gene. Here the CDR3 reads CSVADSHLSYGYTF. Here the CDR3 DNA reads TGCAGCGTCGCCGACAGCCACCTTAGCTATGGCTACACCTTC.

This clone was seen a handful of times. J is TRBJ1-1 and V is TRBV27; TRBD1 is a possible D gene (6 bases). Trimming pared 6 bases from V and 9 bases from J, leaving 11 bases between. This CDR3 has 11 amino acids. Germline assignment: CDR1 MNHEY and CDR2 SMNVEV (reference sequence). DNA of the CDR3: TGTGCCAGCAGCAACGGGGGGCAAGCTTTCTTT. Translation: CASSNGGQAFF.

Comments on this clone: At one of its ends the junction is not consistent with the germline gene, which may arise from a read error. The chain carries TRBV7-7 and TRBJ1-6; no reliable D call. This CDR3 comprises 14 residues. CDR1 is SSHAT, CDR2 FNYEAQ, per germline (reference sequence). As DNA, the CDR3 is TGTGCTAGCAGCTTAGCGCTCGGCAACGGGCCCCTCCACTTT. Protein sequence: CASSLALGNGPLHF.

This clone was seen only once. This chain connects TRBV2 to TRBJ2-1; D uncertain. Germline V gene data show CDR1 as SNHLY and CDR2 as FYNNEI. The CDR3 covers 13 residues. V was trimmed by 5 bases and J by 4 bases, leaving 9 bases between them. CDR3: CASSLYQYNEQFF. The CDR3 DNA reads TGTGCCAGCAGTCTCTACCAGTACAATGAGCAGTTCTTC.

This chain uses TRBV19 with TRBJ1-1; tentative D call: TRBD1 (6 bases). Germline loops: CDR1 LNHDA, CDR2 SQIVND (reference sequence). This CDR3 region has 16 residues. With 5 bases removed from V and 5 bases from J, the gap between germline ends came to 21 bases. The CDR3 spells CASSRSGRGSGTEAFF. CDR3 coding DNA: TGTGCCAGTAGTCGATCGGGCAGGGGTTCTGGAACTGAAGCTTTCTTT.